This is a list of T cell receptor beta chains from one sample in a study of T cell responses to AZD1222 COVID-19 vaccine. Using immunoSEQ multiplex PCR, the repertoire was profiled, and TCRdb retains in-frame clones only, with some absent. The sample yields some 180,000 clones, around nine tenths seen once. The source was peripheral blood, collected 28 days after the second dose of the MenACWY control vaccine. These receptors originate from an adult who received the MenACWY meningococcal vaccine as a control. Both conserved end residues are part of each CDR3. Fields, in order: clone size, D gene, V gene, J gene, CDR3 length, CDR3 DNA, CDR3 protein. D genes are given only for firm matches. Where a row states a size, it is once, few, many or the class of an expanded clone; other rows omit it.

clone size: few
D gene: TRBD1
V gene: TRBV7-2
J gene: TRBJ1-2
CDR3 length: 14
CDR3 DNA: TGTGCCAGCAGCTTAGGACAGGGAAACTATGGCTACACCTTC
CDR3 protein: CASSLGQGNYGYTF

clone size: .
D gene: .
V gene: TRBV18
J gene: TRBJ2-3
CDR3 length: 12
CDR3 DNA: TGTGCCAGCTCACGCCCCACAGATACGCAGTATTTT
CDR3 protein: CASSRPTDTQYF

clone size: .
D gene: TRBD1
V gene: TRBV30
J gene: TRBJ1-4
CDR3 length: 13
CDR3 DNA: TGTGCCTGGAGGATACAGGGGACTGAAAAACTGTTTTTT
CDR3 protein: CAWRIQGTEKLFF

clone size: .
D gene: TRBD1
V gene: TRBV19
J gene: TRBJ1-5
CDR3 length: 18
CDR3 DNA: TGTGCCAGTAGTATAATTCCGACAGGGCCCATGAGCAATCAGCCCCAGCATTTT
CDR3 protein: CASSIIPTGPMSNQPQHF

clone size: .
D gene: .
V gene: TRBV10-3
J gene: TRBJ1-2
CDR3 length: 12
CDR3 DNA: TGTGCCATCAGTGCGGACCTGTATGGCTACACCTTC
CDR3 protein: CAISADLYGYTF

clone size: .
D gene: .
V gene: TRBV19
J gene: TRBJ2-2
CDR3 length: 14
CDR3 DNA: TGTGCCAGTAACCGGGAAAGGATTGGCGGGGAGCTGTTTTTT
CDR3 protein: CASNRERIGGELFF

clone size: .
D gene: .
V gene: TRBV24-1
J gene: TRBJ2-1
CDR3 length: 11
CDR3 DNA: TGTGCCACCAGTGGCTACAATGAGCAGTTCTTC
CDR3 protein: CATSGYNEQFF

clone size: .
D gene: .
V gene: TRBV6-5
J gene: TRBJ2-7
CDR3 length: 14
CDR3 DNA: TGTGCCAGCAGGATGACTACCGATTCCTACGAGCAGTACTTC
CDR3 protein: CASRMTTDSYEQYF

clone size: .
D gene: TRBD2
V gene: TRBV27
J gene: TRBJ2-1
CDR3 length: 16
CDR3 DNA: TGTGCCAGCAGTTTATCGACCGGGGGAACTAGCGATGAGCAGTTCTTC
CDR3 protein: CASSLSTGGTSDEQFF

clone size: .
D gene: TRBD1
V gene: TRBV6-5
J gene: TRBJ1-1
CDR3 length: 14
CDR3 DNA: TGTGCCAGCAGCGCAATCACAGGGGGCACTGAAGCTTTCTTT
CDR3 protein: CASSAITGGTEAFF

clone size: .
D gene: .
V gene: TRBV5-1
J gene: TRBJ2-7
CDR3 length: 15
CDR3 DNA: TGCGCCAGCAGCTTGGGGACATCGATCTCTTACGAGCAGTACTTC
CDR3 protein: CASSLGTSISYEQYF

clone size: .
D gene: .
V gene: TRBV5-1
J gene: TRBJ2-7
CDR3 length: 15
CDR3 DNA: TGCGCCAGCAGGGAGAAGGACGGGCGCTCCTACGAGCAGTACTTC
CDR3 protein: CASREKDGRSYEQYF

clone size: .
D gene: .
V gene: TRBV28
J gene: TRBJ1-5
CDR3 length: 18
CDR3 DNA: TGTGCCAGCAGTCGCTTAGGGGAGACACGGCCGAGCAATCAGCCCCAGCATTTT
CDR3 protein: CASSRLGETRPSNQPQHF

clone size: .
D gene: .
V gene: TRBV19
J gene: TRBJ2-1
CDR3 length: 14
CDR3 DNA: TGTGCCAGTAGTATAGTCGTCTCCTCCGATGAGCAGTTCTTC
CDR3 protein: CASSIVVSSDEQFF

clone size: .
D gene: .
V gene: TRBV6-5
J gene: TRBJ2-5
CDR3 length: 13
CDR3 DNA: TGTGCCAGCAGACTTCATAAGGTGGAGACCCAGTACTTC
CDR3 protein: CASRLHKVETQYF

clone size: .
D gene: TRBD2
V gene: TRBV7-6
J gene: TRBJ2-7
CDR3 length: 19
CDR3 DNA: TGTGCCAGCAGCTTACCGGGACTAGCGGGAGGGCCTTCGGCGTACGAGCAGTACTTC
CDR3 protein: CASSLPGLAGGPSAYEQYF

clone size: .
D gene: TRBD1
V gene: TRBV27
J gene: TRBJ2-3
CDR3 length: 18
CDR3 DNA: TGTGCCAGCAGCGGACAGGGGGCGGACCCATACCCGACAGATACGCAGTATTTT
CDR3 protein: CASSGQGADPYPTDTQYF

clone size: .
D gene: .
V gene: TRBV19
J gene: TRBJ1-2
CDR3 length: 12
CDR3 DNA: TGTGCCAGTAGTCCCTCAACGGGGGGCCACACCTTC
CDR3 protein: CASSPSTGGHTF

clone size: .
D gene: .
V gene: TRBV28
J gene: TRBJ1-2
CDR3 length: 15
CDR3 DNA: TGTGCCAGCTGGGGTGCTGACAGCTCGAACTATGGCTACACCTTC
CDR3 protein: CASWGADSSNYGYTF

clone size: .
D gene: .
V gene: TRBV21-1
J gene: TRBJ2-1
CDR3 length: 15
CDR3 DNA: TGTGCCAGCAGCGGGACTAGCGGGCGGTACAATGAGCAGTTCTTC
CDR3 protein: CASSGTSGRYNEQFF

clone size: .
D gene: .
V gene: TRBV25-1
J gene: TRBJ1-2
CDR3 length: 15
CDR3 DNA: TGTGCCAGCAGTGAATATTCCCGGGGCGGCTATGGCTACACCTTC
CDR3 protein: CASSEYSRGGYGYTF

clone size: .
D gene: .
V gene: TRBV3-1/TRBV3-2
J gene: TRBJ1-6
CDR3 length: 13
CDR3 DNA: TGTGCCAGCAGTGGAGACCTAAATTCACCCCTCCACTTT
CDR3 protein: CASSGDLNSPLHF

clone size: .
D gene: .
V gene: TRBV11-2
J gene: TRBJ1-1
CDR3 length: 15
CDR3 DNA: TGTGCCAGCAGCTTAAGTGGTCGGATGAACACTGAAGCTTTCTTT
CDR3 protein: CASSLSGRMNTEAFF

clone size: .
D gene: TRBD2
V gene: TRBV29-1
J gene: TRBJ2-1
CDR3 length: 14
CDR3 DNA: TGCAGCGTTACGGGGACTAGGGGTACATATGAGCAGTTCTTC
CDR3 protein: CSVTGTRGTYEQFF

clone size: few
D gene: .
V gene: TRBV9
J gene: TRBJ2-1
CDR3 length: 16
CDR3 DNA: TGTGCCAGCAGCTCCAGACCGGAGCCAGGTTTCAATGAGCAGTTCTTC
CDR3 protein: CASSSRPEPGFNEQFF

clone size: .
D gene: TRBD2
V gene: TRBV3-1/TRBV3-2
J gene: TRBJ2-7
CDR3 length: 15
CDR3 DNA: TGTGCCAGCAGCCAAAATAGCGGGAGGGCCCACGAGCAGTACTTC
CDR3 protein: CASSQNSGRAHEQYF

clone size: .
D gene: TRBD1
V gene: TRBV6-6
J gene: TRBJ1-2
CDR3 length: 15
CDR3 DNA: TGTGCCAGCAGGAGACAGGGATCTTCGAACTATGGCTACACCTTC
CDR3 protein: CASRRQGSSNYGYTF

clone size: .
D gene: .
V gene: TRBV5-4
J gene: TRBJ2-3
CDR3 length: 16
CDR3 DNA: TGTGCCAGCAGCTTGGATCCTAGCGCCAGCACAGATACGCAGTATTTT
CDR3 protein: CASSLDPSASTDTQYF

clone size: .
D gene: TRBD2
V gene: TRBV15
J gene: TRBJ2-1
CDR3 length: 19
CDR3 DNA: TGTGCCACCAGCAGAGGGGCCCTTGGTGGAGCGGGAGGAGGCAATGAGCAGTTCTTC
CDR3 protein: CATSRGALGGAGGGNEQFF

clone size: .
D gene: .
V gene: TRBV12-3/TRBV12-4
J gene: TRBJ1-1
CDR3 length: 13
CDR3 DNA: TGTGCCAGCAGTTTAGAGTTGAACACTGAAGCTTTCTTT
CDR3 protein: CASSLELNTEAFF

clone size: .
D gene: .
V gene: TRBV28
J gene: TRBJ1-4
CDR3 length: 15
CDR3 DNA: TGTGCCAGCAGTTCCTCACAGGGTAGTGCAGAAAAACTGTTTTTT
CDR3 protein: CASSSSQGSAEKLFF

clone size: .
D gene: TRBD2
V gene: TRBV25-1
J gene: TRBJ2-7
CDR3 length: 14
CDR3 DNA: TGTGCCAGCAGCCGAGCGGGGGCCGCCTACGAGCAGTACTTC
CDR3 protein: CASSRAGAAYEQYF

clone size: .
D gene: TRBD2
V gene: TRBV7-2
J gene: TRBJ2-7
CDR3 length: 15
CDR3 DNA: TGTGCCAGCAGCTTAGTGTTGGCGGGAGTTTACGAGCAGTACTTC
CDR3 protein: CASSLVLAGVYEQYF

clone size: .
D gene: .
V gene: TRBV6-6
J gene: TRBJ2-7
CDR3 length: 13
CDR3 DNA: TGTGCCAGTTGTGGTCTAGTTGGCCCCGAGCAGTACTTC
CDR3 protein: CASCGLVGPEQYF

clone size: .
D gene: .
V gene: TRBV19
J gene: TRBJ2-5
CDR3 length: 15
CDR3 DNA: TGTGCCAGTAGTATCGCGGGGGCCCACCAAGAGACCCAGTACTTC
CDR3 protein: CASSIAGAHQETQYF

clone size: .
D gene: .
V gene: TRBV5-1
J gene: TRBJ2-1
CDR3 length: 12
CDR3 DNA: TGCGCCAGCAGCTTGATCCAGACCGAGCAGTTCTTC
CDR3 protein: CASSLIQTEQFF

clone size: .
D gene: .
V gene: TRBV7-2
J gene: TRBJ2-3
CDR3 length: 17
CDR3 DNA: TGTGCCAGCAGCCGCACCGGTCGCGGGGCGAGCACAGATACGCAGTATTTT
CDR3 protein: CASSRTGRGASTDTQYF

clone size: .
D gene: TRBD2
V gene: TRBV19
J gene: TRBJ2-1
CDR3 length: 18
CDR3 DNA: TGTGCCAGTAGTCGACTAGCGGGAGGGCCAGGATCCTACAATGAGCAGTTCTTC
CDR3 protein: CASSRLAGGPGSYNEQFF

clone size: .
D gene: .
V gene: TRBV5-1
J gene: TRBJ2-3
CDR3 length: 11
CDR3 DNA: TGCGCCAGCAGCTTGGTGGATACGCAGTATTTT
CDR3 protein: CASSLVDTQYF

clone size: few
D gene: .
V gene: TRBV5-6
J gene: TRBJ1-2
CDR3 length: 17
CDR3 DNA: TGTGCCAGCAGCTTGTGGTCAGCCGGCTTGAAGGTCGGGCGCTACACCTTC
CDR3 protein: CASSLWSAGLKVGRYTF

clone size: .
D gene: .
V gene: TRBV2
J gene: TRBJ1-5
CDR3 length: 14
CDR3 DNA: TGTGCCAGCAACCGGACCCCGAACAATCAGCCCCAGCATTTT
CDR3 protein: CASNRTPNNQPQHF

clone size: .
D gene: .
V gene: TRBV10-3
J gene: TRBJ2-2
CDR3 length: 14
CDR3 DNA: TGTGCCATCAGTGAACTACCTAATGGCGGGGAGCTGTTTTTT
CDR3 protein: CAISELPNGGELFF

clone size: .
D gene: .
V gene: TRBV27
J gene: TRBJ1-1
CDR3 length: 15
CDR3 DNA: TGTGCCAGCAGCCGACCCTTCACGACGAACACTGAAGCTTTCTTT
CDR3 protein: CASSRPFTTNTEAFF

clone size: .
D gene: .
V gene: TRBV10-3
J gene: TRBJ1-1
CDR3 length: 14
CDR3 DNA: TGTGCCATCAGTGAGTCGGGTGGAAGGGGCGAAGCTTTCTTT
CDR3 protein: CAISESGGRGEAFF

clone size: .
D gene: .
V gene: TRBV7-2
J gene: TRBJ2-3
CDR3 length: 16
CDR3 DNA: TGTGCCAGCAGCCCGCCCACCGGGACTCCGCAAGATACGCAGTATTTT
CDR3 protein: CASSPPTGTPQDTQYF

clone size: .
D gene: .
V gene: TRBV28
J gene: TRBJ1-1
CDR3 length: 13
CDR3 DNA: TGTGCCAGCAGTTTTATTTCGAACACTGAAGCTTTCTTT
CDR3 protein: CASSFISNTEAFF

clone size: .
D gene: TRBD1
V gene: TRBV28
J gene: TRBJ1-1
CDR3 length: 12
CDR3 DNA: TGTGCCAGCAGGCGGACAGGTCGTGAAGCTTTCTTT
CDR3 protein: CASRRTGREAFF

clone size: .
D gene: .
V gene: TRBV28
J gene: TRBJ1-1
CDR3 length: 13
CDR3 DNA: TGTGCCAGCAGTCACCCGGGACGACGTGAAGCTTTCTTT
CDR3 protein: CASSHPGRREAFF

clone size: .
D gene: TRBD1
V gene: TRBV6-2/TRBV6-3
J gene: TRBJ2-1
CDR3 length: 17
CDR3 DNA: TGTGCCAGCAGTTACTCCAGGGGGAATCCCCCTTACAATGAGCAGTTCTTC
CDR3 protein: CASSYSRGNPPYNEQFF